Below are 17 T cell receptor beta chains sequenced from a single sample in a study of chemoradiotherapy in HPV16-positive cancers. The method was immunoSEQ multiplex PCR; TCRdb's version includes in-frame clones alone and lacks a portion of them. The sample has about 19,000 clones, roughly 82% seen once. This material consisted of blood, taken from a patient who underwent chemoradiotherapy. The receptors were sampled from a human donor with HPV-associated anogenital cancer.

V gene TRBV18 combines with J gene TRBJ2-2; D tentatively fits TRBD1 or TRBD2 (5 bases each). CDR1 and CDR2 from the germline V gene are KGHSH and LQKENI. CDR3 length: 16 amino acids. Trimming took 4 bases from V and 4 from J, leaving 16 bases between them. The CDR3 coding sequence is TGTGCCAGCTCACAAGTCGCCCGGGGCGGCACCGGGGAGCTGTTTTTT. Protein sequence: CASSQVARGGTGELFF.

CDR3 DNA sequence: TGTGCCAGTAGTTTTCCCGGGGACTATGGCTACACCTTC. The encoded protein is CASSFPGDYGYTF. The chain employs TRBV19 and TRBJ1-2; D is unresolved. The V gene's germline CDR1 is LNHDA and CDR2 SQIVND (reference sequence). The length of the CDR3 is 13 residues. Trimming shortened V by 5 bases and J by 3 bases, and 10 bases separated the two germline ends.

The genes are TRBV6-6 and TRBJ1-4; 8 bases line up with TRBD1. Trimming cost V 0 bases and J 6 bases; bases outside gene matches: 3. The germline V gene encodes CDR1 MNHNY and CDR2 SVGAGI (reference sequence). The CDR3 spans 15 residues. The CDR3, as DNA: TGTGCCAGCAGTTACTCTTACAGGGGGGATGAAAAACTGTTTTTT. It is translated as CASSYSYRGDEKLFF.

The J gene is TRBJ1-1, the V gene TRBV10-3; possibly TRBD1 for D (6 bases). Trimming stripped 8 bases from V and 1 base from J, with 20 bases between. The CDR3 runs to 16 residues. Per germline, CDR1 ENHRY and CDR2 SYGVKD. CDR3 amino acids: CAIDTGTSSTNTEAFF. The CDR3 nucleotides are TGTGCCATCGATACAGGGACGAGCTCCACGAACACTGAAGCTTTCTTT.

The rearrangement links TRBV19 to TRBJ1-6, with D possibly being TRBD1 (6 bases). The CDR3 spans 15 residues. Germline-derived CDR1 and CDR2 are LNHDA and SQIVND (reference sequence). The V end lost 5 bases, the J end lost 4 bases, and 12 bases lay between the germline ends. CDR3 bases: TGTGCCAGTAGTCCTCGGGGACAATATAATTCACCCCTCCACTTT. Its translation is CASSPRGQYNSPLHF.

This chain's CDR3 is CASSVGGLGIPVQETQYF. The CDR3 bases are TGTGCCAGCAGCGTAGGGGGTTTGGGGATACCCGTTCAAGAGACCCAGTACTTC. The chain is built from TRBV9 and TRBJ2-5, with unresolved D. Trimming left V 0 bases short and J 2 bases short, with 20 bases between. CDR3 size: 18 residues. Germline V gene lookup returns CDR1 SGDLS and CDR2 YYNGEE.

V and J are TRBV7-2 and TRBJ2-1, with D perhaps TRBD2 (6 bases). In germline, CDR1 is SGHTA, CDR2 FQGNSA. Trimming pared 4 bases from V and 1 base from J, leaving 14 bases between. This CDR3 is 16 amino acids long. CDR3 protein: CASSSSFGSSYNEQFF. CDR3 in DNA: TGTGCCAGCAGCTCCTCTTTCGGGAGTTCCTACAATGAGCAGTTCTTC.

J is TRBJ1-5 and V is TRBV4-3; the D is unclear. The CDR3 sequence is 15 residues long. V was clipped by 0 bases and J by 3 bases, with 9 bases between them. The germline gives CDR1 LGHNA, CDR2 YSLEER. The chain's CDR3 is CASSQDLRVNQPQHF. In nucleotides, the CDR3 is TGCGCCAGCAGCCAAGACCTAAGAGTCAATCAGCCCCAGCATTTT.

The rearrangement uses TRBV29-1 and TRBJ1-1; D is ambiguous. Trimming took off 3 bases at V and 3 bases at J, with 5 bases between the two ends. The germline V gene has CDR1 SQVTM and CDR2 ANQGSEA. The CDR3 runs 11 residues. The CDR3 reads CSVEGYTEAFF. The DNA for the CDR3 is TGCAGCGTTGAGGGGTACACTGAAGCTTTCTTT. Full variable domain (rest looked up from reference TRBV29-1 and TRBJ1-1): SAVISQKPSRDICQRGTSLTIQCQVDSQVTMMFWYRQQPGQSLTLIATANQGSEATYESGFVIDKFPISRPNLTFSTLTVSNMSPEDSSIYLCSVEGYTEAFFGQGTRLTVV.

This chain connects TRBV7-2 to TRBJ1-2; 12 bases are shared with TRBD1. The V segment lost 5 bases and the J segment 8 bases; nucleotides outside the gene matches: 6. This CDR3 comprises 14 residues. Germline CDR1 reads SGHTA; CDR2 reads FQGNSA. The CDR3 reads CASSRSGTGGGYTF. The CDR3, as DNA: TGTGCCAGCAGCCGATCCGGGACAGGGGGCGGCTACACCTTC.

The chain uses TRBV7-2 and TRBJ2-3, with TRBD1 identical over 10 bases. The germline V gene has CDR1 SGHTA and CDR2 FQGNSA. The CDR3 covers 15 residues. The junction had 5 bases not matched to a gene; V was cut back by 5 bases and J by 3 bases. The CDR3, as DNA: TGTGCCAGCAGCACTCGACAGGGGGCAACAGATACGCAGTATTTT. Its protein is CASSTRQGATDTQYF.

The CDR3 nucleotides are TGTGCCAGCAGCTTAGGAGACGGACTGGGCTACACCTTC. It codes for CASSLGDGLGYTF. The V and J genes are TRBV7-8 and TRBJ1-2; D not certain. The germline CDR1 and CDR2 sequences are SGHVS and FQNEAQ. Trimming pared 1 base from V and 8 bases from J, leaving 11 bases between. There are 13 residues in the CDR3. Filled out from reference TRBV7-8 and TRBJ1-2, the complete variable domain reads GAGVSQSPRYKVAKRGQDVALRCDPISGHVSLFWYQQALGQGPEFLTYFQNEAQLDKSGLPSDRFFAERPEGSVSTLKIQRTQQEDSAVYLCASSLGDGLGYTFGSGTRLTVV.

Concerning this clone itself: No conserved phenylalanine or tryptophan is present at the end of the CDR3, so a read error is the likely explanation. No DNA is shown, since the ends of the CDR3 on it are uncertain; the CDR3 is the one TCRdb lists. The J gene is TRBJ1-5, the V gene TRBV7-2. The CDR3 totals 13 residues, both ends included. Germline V gene lookup returns CDR1 SGHTA and CDR2 FQGNSA. This CDR3 reads CASSLDSTDPLQV.

A single count supports this clone. The chain couples TRBV5-4 to TRBJ1-1; D is undetermined. Trimming stripped 4 bases from V and 4 bases from J, with 8 bases between. Germline-derived CDR1 and CDR2 are SGHNT and YYREEE (reference sequence). The CDR3 spans 12 residues. As DNA, the CDR3 is TGTGCCAGCAGCGCGGGTGGCACTGAAGCTTTCTTT. As protein: CASSAGGTEAFF.

The rearrangement joins TRBV19 to TRBJ2-6; D possibly matches TRBD1 or TRBD2 (5 bases each). The V end lost 4 bases, the J end lost 0 bases, and 16 bases lay between the germline ends. The CDR3 sequence is 18 residues long. Germline V lookup: CDR1 LNHDA, CDR2 SQIVND (reference sequence). The CDR3 loop is CASSTEGRMFSGANVLTF. CDR3 nucleotide sequence: TGTGCCAGTAGTACCGAGGGACGGATGTTCTCTGGGGCCAACGTCCTGACTTTC.

The rearrangement joins TRBV7-9 to TRBJ1-1; D unresolved. Trimming took 3 bases from V and 1 from J, leaving 3 bases between them. The CDR3 length is 12 residues. CDR1 SEHNR and CDR2 FQNEAQ come from the germline V gene (reference sequence). The CDR3 spells CASSFGNTEAFF. The CDR3 DNA sequence: TGTGCCAGCAGCTTTGGGAACACTGAAGCTTTCTTT. Drawing the rest from reference TRBV7-9 and TRBJ1-1, the complete variable domain is DTGVSQNPRHKITKRGQNVTFRCDPISEHNRLYWYRQTLGQGPEFLTYFQNEAQLEKSRLLSDRFSAERPKGSFSTLEIQRTEQGDSAMYLCASSFGNTEAFFGQGTRLTVV.

This chain joins TRBV6-6 and TRBJ2-3; a possible D gene is TRBD2 (5 bases). The CDR3 totals 14 residues. Looked up from germline, CDR1 is MNHNY and CDR2 is SVGAGI (reference sequence). V lost 8 bases and J 0 bases, leaving 12 bases between the germline ends. For the CDR3, the DNA is TGTGCCAGCTGGACTGAGACTAGCACAGATACGCAGTATTTT. Its translation is CASWTETSTDTQYF.